This TCR beta chain emerged from a study of T cell responses to AZD1222 COVID-19 vaccine. About this clone itself: Its matching antigen is unknown.

Here immunoSEQ multiplex PCR was the method, and the copy in TCRdb shows in-frame clones only, minus some. There are 80,000 to 100,000 clones in the sample; around nine tenths occur only once, and 11% lies in the top ten. Points from the study as a whole: In all cases, repertoires were sampled only after the peak T cell response. An increase in Spike-specific TCR breadth and depth was observed after two AZD1222 doses. Unmutated variant regions are reportedly the target of nearly half of TCRs that are spike-specific. Spike was spanned by vaccine-associated CD4 TCRs, with dominance at 160-218 and 743-854.

The CDR3 loop spans 15 amino acids. Germline CDR1 is MDHEN and CDR2 is SYDVKM. V shed 6 bases, J shed 4 bases, and the junction held 9 bases outside the gene matches. This material consisted of peripheral blood, taken 28 days after the second AZD1222 dose. The gene calls are TRBV28 and TRBJ1-5; 7 nucleotides agree with TRBD1. This TCR came from an adult who received the AZD1222 COVID-19 vaccine. The CDR3 region is CASRSGDSRNQPQHF. Written as DNA, the CDR3 is TGTGCCAGCAGGTCGGGGGACAGCCGGAATCAGCCCCAGCATTTT.